This entry is about one TCR beta chain. This entry comes from a study of blood T cell repertoires in COVID-19. Study-level background: There were acute and convalescent COVID-19 samples, and they came from the United States, Italy and Spain.

This study enrolled people aged roughly 18 to 89 from about 26 US geographic areas. Assignments of participants to cohorts depended upon their own reported clinical history. Original processing notes: Researchers report that nucleated cell counts were estimated from reference gene primer amplification. Some clones are missing from TCRdb's copy, which holds only in-frame ones; the method was immunoSEQ multiplex PCR. D and trimming come from the DNA, and the V and J calls and clone size come from that table. This table has approximately 180,000 clones, about 91% appearing once. CDR1 MNHEY and CDR2 SVGEGT come from the germline V gene. With 6 bases removed from V and 2 bases from J, the gap between germline ends came to 14 bases. The CDR3 sequence is 15 residues long.

This receptor was identified in a middle-aged woman with acute COVID-19. The sample consisted of PBMCs or T cells enriched from blood (not recorded which). The rearrangement uses TRBV6-2 or TRBV6-3 and TRBJ1-3, with TRBD1 as a possible D gene (5 bases). As DNA, the CDR3 is TGTGCCAGCAGCCAGTCAGGGCGGACTGGAAACACCATATATTTT. Translating it yields CASSQSGRTGNTIYF.